The 29 T cell receptor beta chains given below trace back to one sample, sequenced in a study of blood T cell repertoires in COVID-19. Libraries were prepared by immunoSEQ multiplex PCR; TCRdb keeps only in-frame clonotypes and omits some of them. The table lists roughly 400,000 clones, nearly 90% of them singletons. Sequencing input: PBMCs or T cells enriched from blood (not recorded which). The source is a woman aged 18 to 35 who had been exposed to COVID-19.

The chain couples TRBV24-1 to TRBJ1-1; tentatively, D is TRBD1 (5 bases). V was clipped by 4 bases and J by 2 bases, with 13 bases between them. CDR3 size: 15 residues. CDR1 KGHDR and CDR2 SFDVKD come from the germline V gene. The CDR3 DNA reads as TGTGCCACCAGTGACCCGGCGGACATAAACACTGAAGCTTTCTTT. Encoded protein: CATSDPADINTEAFF.

This chain links TRBV29-1 with TRBJ2-7, with 11 positions matching TRBD1. Trimming at V came to 4 bases and at J to 5 bases, leaving 10 bases not matched to a gene. The germline CDR1 and CDR2 sequences are SQVTM and ANQGSEA. The CDR3 consists of 15 residues. The CDR3 here is CSVVGTGTGGNEQYF. CDR3 nucleotides: TGCAGCGTTGTAGGGACCGGGACAGGGGGTAACGAGCAGTACTTC.

The chain couples TRBV2 to TRBJ2-7; TRBD1 agrees at 7 bases. The length of the CDR3 is 13 residues. Germline CDR1 and CDR2: SNHLY and FYNNEI. Trimming took 8 bases from V and 2 from J; bases not matched to a gene: 6. The CDR3 loop reads CASDGTETYEQYF. The CDR3, as DNA: TGTGCCAGCGATGGGACAGAGACCTACGAGCAGTACTTC.

The chain joins TRBV27 to TRBJ2-7, with D maybe TRBD2 (5 bases). Germline-derived CDR1 and CDR2 are MNHEY and SMNVEV (reference sequence). This CDR3 region has 13 residues. The ends were cut back, 3 bases at V and 2 bases at J, with 8 bases in the middle. The CDR3 loop is CASSFGETYEQYF. CDR3 DNA sequence: TGTGCCAGCAGTTTCGGGGAAACCTACGAGCAGTACTTC.

The rearrangement joins TRBV5-1 to TRBJ2-3, with a weak D call TRBD1 (5 bases). The CDR3 length is 14 residues. The V gene lost 0 bases and the J gene lost 2 bases, with 7 bases spanning the gap. The germline V gene encodes CDR1 SGHRS and CDR2 YFSETQ. CDR3 in DNA: TGCGCCAGCAGCTTGGCGGACATCACAGATACGCAGTATTTT. It translates to CASSLADITDTQYF.

The CDR3 DNA sequence: TGTGCCACCAGCAGAGGGGACAGTGCTGGGGCCAACGTCCTGACTTTC. Its translation: CATSRGDSAGANVLTF. The rearrangement joins TRBV15 to TRBJ2-6, with TRBD1 matching over 7 bases. Trimming at V came to 1 base and at J to 2 bases, leaving 2 bases not matched to a gene. The CDR3 runs 16 residues. Germline values: CDR1 LNHNV, CDR2 YYDKDF (reference sequence). The full variable domain, with the rest looked up from reference TRBV15 and TRBJ2-6, is DAMVIQNPRYQVTQFGKPVTLSCSQTLNHNVMYWYQQKSSQAPKLLFHYYDKDFNNEADTPDNFQSRRPNTSFCFLDIRSPGLGDTAMYLCATSRGDSAGANVLTFGAGSRLTVL.

The gene calls are TRBV15 and TRBJ2-7, with a possible D match to TRBD1 (5 bases). The V end was cut by 2 bases, the J end by 4 bases, with 6 bases between. This CDR3 has 12 amino acids. Germline loops: CDR1 LNHNV, CDR2 YYDKDF (reference sequence). Written as DNA, the CDR3 is TGTGCCACCAGCAGACAGGGTTACGAGCAGTACTTC. This translates into CATSRQGYEQYF.

This chain connects TRBV15 to TRBJ1-3, with D perhaps matching TRBD1 (5 bases). Germline CDR1 LNHNV, CDR2 YYDKDF (reference sequence). Deletions cut 0 bases from V and 0 bases from J, with 12 bases between. The CDR3 has 17 amino acids. The DNA for the CDR3 is TGTGCCACCAGCAGAGAGAGAACAGGAGCCTCTGGAAACACCATATATTTT. Translation: CATSRERTGASGNTIYF.

The V call is TRBV27, the J call TRBJ2-7; D possibly corresponds to TRBD1 (5 bases). The V and J ends lost 2 bases and 2 bases respectively, with 13 bases between them. This CDR3 region has 15 residues. CDR1 is MNHEY, CDR2 SMNVEV, per germline (reference sequence). The CDR3 sequence: CASSLGFQGTYEQYF. Here the CDR3 DNA reads TGTGCCAGCAGTTTAGGTTTTCAGGGAACCTACGAGCAGTACTTC.

The gene calls are TRBV5-1 and TRBJ2-1; D might be TRBD1 (5 bases). The V and J ends lost 2 bases and 4 bases respectively, with 10 bases between them. Germline assignment: CDR1 SGHRS and CDR2 YFSETQ. This CDR3 has 14 residues. CDR3 coding DNA: TGCGCCAGCAGCTTTGGACAAACTTACAATGAGCAGTTCTTC. Amino acid sequence: CASSFGQTYNEQFF.

This chain links TRBV29-1 with TRBJ2-1; D not resolved. Germline V gene sequence: CDR1 SQVTM, CDR2 ANQGSEA. V was cut by 8 bases and J by 6 bases, with 17 bases left in between. This CDR3 comprises 13 residues. The CDR3 DNA reads as TGCAGCCCACCCCAGCGAGGTTGCAATGAGCAGTTCTTC. It encodes CSPPQRGCNEQFF.

The rearrangement links TRBV2 to TRBJ2-2; the match to TRBD2 covers 7 bases. Unmatched junction bases numbered 7, after V lost 2 bases and J lost 1 base. CDR3 length equals 17 residues. The germline V gene encodes CDR1 SNHLY and CDR2 FYNNEI. The CDR3 spells CASSELWGRGNTGELFF. In DNA form, the CDR3 reads TGTGCCAGCAGTGAACTCTGGGGGAGGGGGAACACCGGGGAGCTGTTTTTT.

The V call is TRBV30, the J call TRBJ2-7, with D unclear. The CDR3 length is 12 residues. Germline values: CDR1 GTSNPN, CDR2 SVGIG (reference sequence). V lost 1 base and J 7 bases, leaving 11 bases between the germline ends. The CDR3 sequence is CAWSADSTEQYF. DNA for the CDR3: TGTGCCTGGAGTGCCGACTCAACTGAGCAGTACTTC.

This clone was seen more than once but under ten times. The chain employs TRBV5-1 and TRBJ2-1, with 7 nucleotides matching TRBD2. Unmatched junction bases numbered 8, after V lost 3 bases and J lost 5 bases. Looked up from germline, CDR1 is SGHRS and CDR2 is YFSETQ. This CDR3 is 15 amino acids long. CDR3 residues: CASSYWTSGHNEQFF. CDR3 nucleotides: TGCGCCAGCAGCTATTGGACTAGTGGCCACAATGAGCAGTTCTTC.

The V call is TRBV15, the J call TRBJ1-5, with 10 bases lining up with TRBD1. CDR1 and CDR2 (germline): LNHNV, YYDKDF (reference sequence). Losses at the gene ends were 3 bases for V and 4 bases for J; bases not matched to a gene: 9. CDR3 length: 17 amino acids. In DNA, the CDR3 is TGTGCCACCAGCAGCTACGAATGGACAGGGGGGAATCAGCCCCAGCATTTT. Amino acids: CATSSYEWTGGNQPQHF. Looking up the rest from reference TRBV15 and TRBJ1-5 gives the full variable domain: DAMVIQNPRYQVTQFGKPVTLSCSQTLNHNVMYWYQQKSSQAPKLLFHYYDKDFNNEADTPDNFQSRRPNTSFCFLDIRSPGLGDTAMYLCATSSYEWTGGNQPQHFGDGTRLSIL.

The chain combines TRBV28 with TRBJ2-7, with TRBD1 matching over 8 bases. In germline, CDR1 is MDHEN, CDR2 SYDVKM. The CDR3 is made up of 15 amino acids. J lost 3 bases, V lost 6 bases, and 10 bases had no gene match. The CDR3 bases are TGTGCCAGCAGGATCCCGGGACAGGCGATCTACGAGCAGTACTTC. It specifies CASRIPGQAIYEQYF.

This sequence joins TRBV5-3 and TRBJ1-1; 9 bases agree with TRBD1. TRBV5-3 is treated as an ORF (open reading frame) with a function not yet certain. With V trimmed by 3 bases and J by 11 bases, 8 bases remained unmatched. The CDR3 covers 13 residues. The CDR3 is CARSYLQGALAFF. The CDR3, as DNA: TGTGCCAGAAGCTACCTACAGGGGGCGCTGGCTTTCTTT.

The chain couples TRBV7-9 to TRBJ2-7; TRBD1 matches 12 bases. CDR1 is SEHNR, CDR2 FQNEAQ, per germline (reference sequence). The CDR3 totals 13 residues. J was trimmed by 5 bases and V by 11 bases; bases with no gene match: 7. The chain's CDR3 is CAGPWDRGHEQYF. The CDR3 DNA follows: TGTGCCGGTCCTTGGGACAGGGGGCACGAGCAGTACTTC.

The chain joins TRBV30 to TRBJ2-1; TRBD2 agrees at 8 bases. CDR1 GTSNPN and CDR2 SVGIG come from the germline V gene (reference sequence). The CDR3 totals 13 residues. V trimming: 3 bases; J trimming: 7 bases; junction bases outside the gene matches: 5. DNA for the CDR3: TGTGCCTGGAGCTTCGGGGGGGCGAATGAGCAGTTCTTC. Translated: CAWSFGGANEQFF.

The chain has TRBV4-3 and TRBJ2-4; TRBD1 agrees at 7 bases. The CDR3 spans 17 residues. J gave up 0 bases and V 0 bases, and 5 bases lay outside the gene matches. Per the germline V gene, CDR1 is LGHNA and CDR2 is YSLEER. The CDR3 sequence is CASSQDAAGGAKNIQYF. The CDR3 region has the DNA TGCGCCAGCAGCCAAGATGCGGCAGGGGGAGCCAAAAACATTCAGTACTTC.

The chain is built from TRBV9 and TRBJ2-7, with 8 bases identical to TRBD1. This CDR3 spans 16 amino acids. Germline V gives CDR1 SGDLS, CDR2 YYNGEE. Losses at the gene ends were 4 bases for V and 5 bases for J; bases not matched to a gene: 14. The CDR3 sequence is CASSPFYRGSIDEQYF. The CDR3 DNA reads as TGTGCCAGCAGCCCCTTTTACAGGGGGAGTATCGACGAGCAGTACTTC.

The chain recombines TRBV3-1 (or the pseudogene TRBV3-2) with TRBJ2-1; D perhaps matches TRBD1 (6 bases). This CDR3 has 15 residues. From germline, CDR1 is LGHDT and CDR2 YNNKEL (reference sequence). V lost 4 bases, J lost 8 bases, and 18 bases lay in between. The CDR3 DNA reads as TGTGCCAGCAGCCCCGTCCAGGGGTCAGGGGATGAGCAGTTCTTC. It encodes CASSPVQGSGDEQFF.

The genes are TRBV2 and TRBJ2-3; perhaps TRBD2 as D (7 bases). Germline values: CDR1 SNHLY, CDR2 FYNNEI. V was clipped by 7 bases and J by 6 bases, with 20 bases between them. The CDR3 is 15 amino acids. The CDR3 region is CASTREGGGHDTQYF. The CDR3 DNA sequence: TGTGCCAGCACCCGAGAGGGGGGGGGCCACGATACGCAGTATTTT.

This rearrangement joins TRBV5-1 to TRBJ2-5; 10 nucleotides match TRBD2. Germline assignment: CDR1 SGHRS and CDR2 YFSETQ. Unmatched junction bases numbered 5, after V lost 0 bases and J lost 3 bases. The CDR3 is made up of 16 amino acids. The CDR3 here is CASSLGVTSGKETQYF. The DNA for the CDR3 is TGCGCCAGCAGCTTGGGTGTAACTAGCGGGAAAGAGACCCAGTACTTC.

The V call is TRBV10-2, the J call TRBJ2-3, with TRBD2 matching 10 bases. CDR1 WSHSY and CDR2 SAAADI come from the germline V gene. Trimming took 0 bases from V and 5 from J; bases not matched to a gene: 8. The CDR3 runs 17 residues. The CDR3, as DNA: TGCGCCAGCAGTGAGTCTGGGCTAGCGGGAGCGGGAGATACGCAGTATTTT. Amino acids: CASSESGLAGAGDTQYF.

This clone came up a few times. The J gene is TRBJ2-1, the V gene TRBV29-1, with 10 positions matching TRBD2. The CDR3 length is 12 residues. Germline V gene lookup returns CDR1 SQVTM and CDR2 ANQGSEA. After removal of 5 bases from V and 8 bases from J, the junction contained 3 bases not matched to a gene. CDR3 coding DNA: TGCAGCGTTTACCTAGCGGGGGATGAGCAGTTCTTC. Its translation: CSVYLAGDEQFF.

This clone was counted between two and nine times. The rearrangement uses TRBV7-2 and TRBJ2-7; 7 bases agree with TRBD2. Germline CDR1 is SGHTA and CDR2 is FQGNSA. V lost 3 bases and J lost 6; bases outside the gene matches: 11. The CDR3 is made up of 15 amino acids. CDR3 protein: CASSFTPGLISEQYF. In DNA, the CDR3 is TGTGCCAGCAGCTTTACCCCGGGACTAATTTCCGAGCAGTACTTC.

The J gene is TRBJ2-7, the V gene TRBV5-6; D is uncertain. The CDR3 covers 12 residues. Germline V gene data show CDR1 as SGHDT and CDR2 as YYEEEE. Trimming stripped 4 bases from V and 0 bases from J, with 5 bases between. CDR3 protein: CASSLPSYEQYF. The CDR3 bases are TGTGCCAGCAGCCTCCCCTCCTACGAGCAGTACTTC.

The chain recombines TRBV10-2 with TRBJ1-6; 10 positions agree with TRBD1. This CDR3 spans 17 amino acids. The junction had 10 bases not matched to a gene; V was cut back by 3 bases and J by 8 bases. The germline gives CDR1 WSHSY, CDR2 SAAADI. CDR3 sequence reads: CASSDGTGASIHSPLHF. In nucleotides, the CDR3 is TGCGCCAGCAGTGACGGGACAGGGGCTTCTATACATTCACCCCTCCACTTT.